The 25 T cell receptor beta chains in this list originate from one sample, sequenced in a study of CD4+ T cells in melanoma. Produced via immunoSEQ multiplex PCR; TCRdb's table is partial and in-frame only. The top ten clones hold about 3.3% of a sample with more than 90,000 clones, around 93% of them seen once. Source material: peripheral blood. Receptor source: a human donor with melanoma.

With respect to this clone: Distinct nucleotide sequences in the sample also encode this CDR3. The V gene is TRBV7-9, the J gene TRBJ2-7, with unresolved D. V was cut by 0 bases and J by 2 bases, with 5 bases left in between. Per germline, CDR1 SEHNR and CDR2 FQNEAQ (reference sequence). The CDR3 totals 13 residues. The CDR3 coding sequence is TGTGCCAGCAGCTTAGCTGGAACCTACGAGCAGTACTTC. This encodes CASSLAGTYEQYF.

The CDR3 spells CASTPGGGNQPQHF. CDR3 bases: TGTGCCAGCACTCCAGGTGGGGGGAATCAGCCCCAGCATTTT. V and J are TRBV7-9 and TRBJ1-5, with D tentatively TRBD1 (5 bases). The CDR3 consists of 14 residues. Per germline, CDR1 SEHNR and CDR2 FQNEAQ (reference sequence). V lost 7 bases to trimming and J lost 4 bases, with 14 bases between them.

J is TRBJ2-6 and V is TRBV7-9; D not certain. The germline V and J ends were trimmed by 5 bases and 0 bases, with 8 bases remaining between them. CDR1 SEHNR and CDR2 FQNEAQ come from the germline V gene (reference sequence). The CDR3 sequence is 15 residues long. The CDR3 here is CASSRSSSGANVLTF. For the CDR3, the DNA is TGTGCCAGCAGCCGCAGCAGCTCTGGGGCCAACGTCCTGACTTTC.

Only one count was recorded for this clone. The rearrangement links TRBV19 to TRBJ1-4; D perhaps matches TRBD1 (5 bases). From germline, CDR1 is LNHDA and CDR2 SQIVND (reference sequence). This CDR3 is 15 amino acids long. Trimming pared 3 bases from V and 8 bases from J, leaving 16 bases between. Written as DNA, the CDR3 is TGTGCCAGTAGTATTGGGCAGGGACTAGAAGAAAAACTGTTTTTT. It translates to CASSIGQGLEEKLFF.

CDR3 DNA sequence: TGTGCCAGCAGTGACAAGGCAGGGGCTCAGCCCCAGCATTTT. Residues: CASSDKAGAQPQHF. J is TRBJ1-5 and V is TRBV6-4, with D perhaps matching TRBD1 (6 bases). From germline, CDR1 is MRHNA and CDR2 SNTAGT. This CDR3 contains 14 residues. V lost 2 bases and J lost 6, with 11 bases in between.

The chain links TRBV19 to TRBJ2-7, with TRBD1 as a possible D gene (5 bases). There are 14 residues in the CDR3. Germline assignment: CDR1 LNHDA and CDR2 SQIVND (reference sequence). Trimming removed 7 bases at V and 1 base at J, with 14 bases between. The CDR3 reads CASIRRGTSYEQYF. In DNA form, the CDR3 reads TGTGCCAGTATTCGAAGGGGTACGTCCTACGAGCAGTACTTC.

This clone has only one observation. In the same sample, other DNA sequences code for this CDR3. This rearrangement joins TRBV2 to TRBJ2-1; no clear D gene. The CDR3 extends over 11 amino acids. Per the germline V gene, CDR1 is SNHLY and CDR2 is FYNNEI. V was cut by 5 bases and J by 4 bases, with 3 bases left in between. CDR3 residues: CASSPYNEQFF. CDR3 DNA: TGTGCCAGCAGTCCTTACAATGAGCAGTTCTTC.

This chain connects TRBV20-1 to TRBJ1-1; a weak D match, TRBD1 (5 bases). Germline V gene data show CDR1 as DFQATT and CDR2 as SNEGSKA (reference sequence). The CDR3 length is 11 residues. V lost 6 bases, J lost 3 bases, and 8 bases lay in between. The CDR3 coding sequence is TGCAGTGCCCAGGGCTACACTGAAGCTTTCTTT. It translates to CSAQGYTEAFF.

The chain employs TRBV5-4 and TRBJ2-7; 12 nucleotides agree with TRBD2. Germline lookup yields CDR1 SGHNT and CDR2 YYREEE (reference sequence). The CDR3 length is 15 residues. V gave up 3 bases and J gave up 3 bases; unmatched junction bases: 4. CDR3 protein: CASSSWTSGNYEQYF. DNA for the CDR3: TGTGCCAGCAGCTCCTGGACTAGCGGGAACTACGAGCAGTACTTC. The complete variable domain, with remaining parts taken from reference TRBV5-4 and TRBJ2-7, reads ETGVTQSPTHLIKTRGQQVTLRCSSQSGHNTVSWYQQALGQGPQFIFQYYREEENGRGNFPPRFSGLQFPNYSSELNVNALELDDSALYLCASSSWTSGNYEQYFGPGTRLTVT.

The chain has TRBV7-9 and TRBJ2-7, with D possibly TRBD2 on 6 matching bases. Trimming removed 0 bases at V and 7 bases at J, with 13 bases between. This CDR3 is built from 14 residues. Germline CDR1 is SEHNR and CDR2 is FQNEAQ (reference sequence). CDR3 DNA: TGTGCCAGCAGCTTAGCCGGGACCCGGGGGGAGCAGTACTTC. Residues: CASSLAGTRGEQYF.

This clone was recorded once. The chain has TRBV10-3 and TRBJ2-1, with 11 bases that match TRBD2. J was trimmed by 9 bases and V by 4 bases; bases with no gene match: 8. Germline assignment: CDR1 ENHRY and CDR2 SYGVKD. This CDR3 is 15 amino acids long. The DNA of the CDR3 is TGTGCCATCAGTGCGAATAGCGGGAGGGGCAGTGAGCAGTTCTTC. This encodes CAISANSGRGSEQFF.

This sequence joins TRBV6-1 and TRBJ1-5; D not certain. Deletions cut 8 bases from V and 7 bases from J, with 15 bases between. Germline V gene lookup returns CDR1 MNHNS and CDR2 SASEGT. This CDR3 is 13 amino acids long. CDR3 nucleotide sequence: TGTGCCAGCGAGGAATGGCAACGACAGCCCCAGCATTTT. It is translated as CASEEWQRQPQHF.

V and J are TRBV12-5 and TRBJ2-1; TRBD1 matches 8 bases. The CDR3 spans 15 residues. Germline CDR1 reads LGHNT; CDR2 reads FRNRAP. The trim removed 3 bases at V and 9 bases at J, leaving 10 bases unmatched. The CDR3 loop is CASGFPTGAEGEQFF. CDR3 DNA sequence: TGTGCTAGTGGTTTCCCGACAGGGGCAGAAGGTGAGCAGTTCTTC. Together with reference TRBV12-5 and TRBJ2-1, the CDR3 gives the full variable domain: DARVTQTPRHKVTEMGQEVTMRCQPILGHNTVFWYRQTMMQGLELLAYFRNRAPLDDSGMPKDRFSAEMPDATLATLKIQPSEPRDSAVYFCASGFPTGAEGEQFFGPGTRLTVL.

The J gene is TRBJ2-7, the V gene TRBV7-2; D is perhaps TRBD1 (5 bases). CDR1 and CDR2 (germline): SGHTA, FQGNSA. V lost 1 base and J 3 bases, leaving 10 bases between the germline ends. This CDR3 has 14 residues. CDR3 DNA sequence: TGTGCCAGCAGCTTAGAGGCAGGGTTCTACGAGCAGTACTTC. It specifies CASSLEAGFYEQYF.

The chain combines TRBV10-1 with TRBJ2-2; no reliable D call. In germline, CDR1 is WNHNN, CDR2 SYGVQD (reference sequence). This CDR3 has 12 amino acids. V gave up 0 bases and J gave up 7 bases, with 3 bases separating them. The CDR3 sequence is CASSESDGELFF. The CDR3 DNA reads as TGCGCCAGCAGTGAGTCAGACGGGGAGCTGTTTTTT.

V is TRBV7-3 and J is TRBJ2-7, with a weak D call TRBD2 (6 bases). Germline lookup yields CDR1 SGHTA and CDR2 FQGTGA. Trimming pared 2 bases from V and 6 bases from J, leaving 14 bases between. This CDR3 region has 14 residues. The CDR3: CASSLLGQGGEQYF. CDR3 coding DNA: TGTGCCAGCAGCTTACTGGGGCAGGGAGGCGAGCAGTACTTC.

The V gene is TRBV15, the J gene TRBJ2-3, with 11 bases aligning to TRBD2. The V gene end was trimmed by 3 bases and the J gene end by 3 bases; junction bases not matched to a gene: 5. Germline V lookup: CDR1 LNHNV, CDR2 YYDKDF (reference sequence). The CDR3 totals 16 residues. Here the CDR3 DNA reads TGTGCCACCAGCAGTGCCCCTAGCGGGAGGACAGATACGCAGTATTTT. Translating it yields CATSSAPSGRTDTQYF. The whole variable domain, filled in from reference TRBV15 and TRBJ2-3, reads DAMVIQNPRYQVTQFGKPVTLSCSQTLNHNVMYWYQQKSSQAPKLLFHYYDKDFNNEADTPDNFQSRRPNTSFCFLDIRSPGLGDTAMYLCATSSAPSGRTDTQYFGPGTRLTVL.

This clone was detected only once. V is TRBV7-2 and J is TRBJ2-3, with D tentatively TRBD1 or TRBD2 (5 bases each). Between the trimmed V and J ends, which lost 0 bases and 2 bases, there was a span of 21 bases. The CDR3 is 19 residues long. The V gene's germline CDR1 is SGHTA and CDR2 FQGNSA. DNA of the CDR3: TGTGCCAGCAGCTTAGCGCGTTCGATGGGGCGGGTTGCCACAGATACGCAGTATTTT. It yields the protein CASSLARSMGRVATDTQYF.

The V gene is TRBV19, the J gene TRBJ1-1; 10 bases fit TRBD1. Germline loops: CDR1 LNHDA, CDR2 SQIVND (reference sequence). V was pared by 4 bases and J by 5 bases, with 7 bases of the junction left unmatched. This CDR3 comprises 15 residues. CDR3 region: CASSTTGGAFTEAFF. The DNA of the CDR3 is TGTGCCAGTAGTACGACAGGGGGCGCGTTTACTGAAGCTTTCTTT.

V and J are TRBV7-2 and TRBJ2-2, with D possibly being TRBD2 (5 bases). With 0 bases removed from V and 0 bases from J, the gap between germline ends came to 8 bases. The germline V gene encodes CDR1 SGHTA and CDR2 FQGNSA. The CDR3 covers 16 residues. The CDR3 coding sequence is TGTGCCAGCAGCTTAGCGCGGCGGGCGAACACCGGGGAGCTGTTTTTT. Translation: CASSLARRANTGELFF.

V gene TRBV4-1 combines with J gene TRBJ1-3; D is unclear. Per the germline V gene, CDR1 is MGHRA and CDR2 is YSYEKL. V lost 1 base, J lost 1 base, and 8 bases lay in between. CDR3 length: 15 residues. CDR3 residues: CASSQVLRSGNTIYF. The CDR3 DNA reads TGCGCCAGCAGCCAAGTTTTGCGTTCTGGAAACACCATATATTTT.

The rearrangement links TRBV4-3 to TRBJ2-2, with a possible D match to TRBD2 (5 bases). The CDR3 sequence is 19 residues long. The germline V gene encodes CDR1 LGHNA and CDR2 YSLEER. With 0 bases removed from V and 3 bases from J, the gap between germline ends came to 20 bases. In DNA form, the CDR3 reads TGCGCCAGCAGCCAAGATATTAAATGGGGTGCGGGTTACACCGGGGAGCTGTTTTTT. Translated, it gives CASSQDIKWGAGYTGELFF.

The chain employs TRBV18 and TRBJ2-1, with 11 bases that match TRBD2. From germline, CDR1 is KGHSH and CDR2 LQKENI. The CDR3 sequence is 16 residues long. J gave up 8 bases and V 5 bases, and 11 bases lay outside the gene matches. The CDR3 loop reads CASSSLAGGGVDEQFF. The CDR3 DNA reads TGTGCCAGCTCATCTCTAGCGGGGGGAGGAGTGGATGAGCAGTTCTTC.

This clone occurred a few times. The chain is built from TRBV4-1 and TRBJ1-6; a possible D gene is TRBD1 (5 bases). Trimming cost V 1 base and J 6 bases, with 7 bases left between them. This CDR3 has 14 amino acids. Germline-derived CDR1 and CDR2 are MGHRA and YSYEKL. The CDR3 DNA is TGCGCCAGCAGCCAAGGGGGCATTAATTCACCCCTCCACTTT. Translation gives CASSQGGINSPLHF.

The chain recombines TRBV7-9 with TRBJ1-2, with TRBD1 matching 7 bases. Germline values: CDR1 SEHNR, CDR2 FQNEAQ (reference sequence). CDR3 length equals 13 residues. The junction had 9 bases not matched to a gene; V was cut back by 5 bases and J by 9 bases. CDR3 loop: CASSEKGGGRYTF. In nucleotides, the CDR3 is TGTGCCAGCAGCGAAAAAGGGGGCGGGCGCTACACCTTC.